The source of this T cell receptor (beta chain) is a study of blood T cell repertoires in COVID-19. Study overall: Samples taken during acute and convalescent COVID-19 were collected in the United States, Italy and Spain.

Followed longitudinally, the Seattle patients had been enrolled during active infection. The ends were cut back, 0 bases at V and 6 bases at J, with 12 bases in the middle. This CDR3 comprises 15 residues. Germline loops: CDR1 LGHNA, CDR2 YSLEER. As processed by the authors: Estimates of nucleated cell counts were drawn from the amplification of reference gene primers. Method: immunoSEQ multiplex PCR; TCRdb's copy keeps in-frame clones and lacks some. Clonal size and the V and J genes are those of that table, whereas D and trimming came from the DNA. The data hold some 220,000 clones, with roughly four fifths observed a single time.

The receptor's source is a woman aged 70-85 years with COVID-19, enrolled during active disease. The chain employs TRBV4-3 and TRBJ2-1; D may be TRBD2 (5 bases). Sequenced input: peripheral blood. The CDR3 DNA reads TGCGCCAGCAGCCAAGATTTCGGCGGGCGCAATGAGCAGTTCTTC. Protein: CASSQDFGGRNEQFF.